This T cell receptor (beta chain) was identified during a study of cytomegalovirus exposure and HLA in healthy donors. This CDR3 comprises 17 residues. Trimming removed 2 bases from V and 8 bases from J; junction bases left unmatched: 10. Germline V gene sequence: CDR1 GTSNPN, CDR2 SVGIG (reference sequence). PCR used 60 Vbeta primers and 13 Jbeta primers. Sequencing used immunoSEQ multiplex PCR; TCRdb keeps in-frame clones, though not all of them. The repertoire holds 150,000 to 200,000 clones, with roughly four fifths as singletons. This receptor was obtained from a man aged 25 to 40 in good health and CMV-seronegative. The chain uses TRBV30 and TRBJ2-3, with 16 nucleotides matching TRBD2. The specimen was PBMCs. In DNA form, the CDR3 reads TGTGCCTGGAGTCCTCCAATTGGGACTAGCGGGAGGGCTACGCAGTATTTT. Translation: CAWSPPIGTSGRATQYF.